This T cell receptor (beta chain) comes out of a study of T cells expressing NK-cell markers. Study findings and constraints: Uncertainty persisted over the HCMV specificity of expanded NKG2C+ T cell clones. These same clonotypes (in several donors) also led the CD3+CD56-NKG2C+ fraction.

As for this clonotype: Its antigen is as yet unknown.

In germline, CDR1 is MNHEY, CDR2 SVGAGI. There are 15 residues in the CDR3. TCRdb re-called the 5' RACE reads and catalogs CDR3 proteins one per entry, DNA excluded. Found here are roughly 390,000 distinct CDR3 sequences; the top ten clones hold around 4.9%. The specimen sequenced was blood T cells: a sorted CD56 or NKG2C T cell subset, CD4+ or CD8+ T cells, or bulk PBMC T cells (not recorded which). V usage is TRBV6-5 and J usage is TRBJ2-5. The clonotype originates from a man aged 18-70 years in good health. CDR3 in amino acids: CASSSWTSGVETQYF.